The rows below give T cell receptor beta chains drawn from one sample of a study of cytomegalovirus exposure and HLA in healthy donors. TCRdb's table, derived via immunoSEQ multiplex PCR, lists solely in-frame clones and lacks some. The repertoire holds fewer than 250,000 clones, with less than 85% as singletons. The sequenced material came from PBMCs. The receptors stem from a man younger than 35 in good health and CMV-seronegative. CDR3s include the opening cysteine and the closing phenylalanine or tryptophan. Fields, in order: clone size, CDR3 length, V gene, D gene, J gene, CDR3 protein, CDR3 DNA. D genes are given only for firm matches. Some rows have no size entry. The others give once, few or many, or a class for an expanded clone.

clone_size: -
cdr3_length: 11
v_call: TRBV29-1
d_call: -
j_call: TRBJ1-1
cdr3_aa: CTARDSGEAFF
cdr3_nt: TGCACCGCCCGTGACTCGGGGGAAGCTTTCTTT

clone_size: -
cdr3_length: 13
v_call: TRBV11-2
d_call: -
j_call: TRBJ1-1
cdr3_aa: CASKPWGYTEAFF
cdr3_nt: TGTGCCAGCAAACCCTGGGGCTACACTGAAGCTTTCTTT

clone_size: -
cdr3_length: 14
v_call: TRBV2
d_call: -
j_call: TRBJ1-2
cdr3_aa: CASTRDGGNYGYTF
cdr3_nt: TGTGCCAGCACCAGAGACGGGGGGAACTATGGCTACACCTTC

clone_size: once
cdr3_length: 14
v_call: TRBV19
d_call: TRBD1
j_call: TRBJ2-7
cdr3_aa: CASRTGQGTSEQYF
cdr3_nt: TGTGCCAGTAGGACGGGACAGGGGACCTCCGAGCAGTACTTC

clone_size: -
cdr3_length: 15
v_call: TRBV5-6
d_call: -
j_call: TRBJ2-1
cdr3_aa: CASSNRVHQYNEQFF
cdr3_nt: TGTGCCAGCAGCAATCGGGTACACCAGTACAATGAGCAGTTCTTC

clone_size: -
cdr3_length: 16
v_call: TRBV5-6
d_call: TRBD1
j_call: TRBJ2-7
cdr3_aa: CASSLATGTGSDEQYF
cdr3_nt: TGTGCCAGCAGCTTGGCGACCGGGACAGGGTCTGACGAGCAGTACTTC

clone_size: -
cdr3_length: 17
v_call: TRBV6-1
d_call: TRBD1
j_call: TRBJ2-4
cdr3_aa: CASSEGTGGPYKNIQYF
cdr3_nt: TGTGCCAGCAGTGAAGGGACAGGGGGCCCATACAAAAACATTCAGTACTTC

clone_size: -
cdr3_length: 14
v_call: TRBV27
d_call: -
j_call: TRBJ1-5
cdr3_aa: CASSFAEGNQPQHF
cdr3_nt: TGTGCCAGCAGTTTTGCGGAAGGCAATCAGCCCCAGCATTTT

clone_size: -
cdr3_length: 16
v_call: TRBV7-9
d_call: -
j_call: TRBJ1-2
cdr3_aa: CSSSPSRGATNYGYTF
cdr3_nt: TGTTCCAGCAGCCCCTCCCGGGGGGCTACTAACTATGGCTACACCTTC

clone_size: few
cdr3_length: 14
v_call: TRBV2
d_call: TRBD2
j_call: TRBJ2-1
cdr3_aa: CASTGLAGVGEQFF
cdr3_nt: TGTGCCAGCACCGGACTAGCGGGAGTGGGTGAGCAGTTCTTC

clone_size: few
cdr3_length: 13
v_call: TRBV6-6
d_call: -
j_call: TRBJ1-2
cdr3_aa: CASTAPADYGYTF
cdr3_nt: TGTGCCAGCACCGCCCCGGCGGACTATGGCTACACCTTC

clone_size: -
cdr3_length: 14
v_call: TRBV2
d_call: TRBD1
j_call: TRBJ2-5
cdr3_aa: CASGGRGRLETQYF
cdr3_nt: TGTGCCAGCGGGGGCAGGGGGCGGCTAGAGACCCAGTACTTC

clone_size: few
cdr3_length: 15
v_call: TRBV9
d_call: TRBD2
j_call: TRBJ2-1
cdr3_aa: CASSVRGESYNEQFF
cdr3_nt: TGTGCCAGCAGCGTTCGGGGGGAGTCCTACAATGAGCAGTTCTTC

clone_size: -
cdr3_length: 16
v_call: TRBV6-5
d_call: -
j_call: TRBJ1-2
cdr3_aa: CASSYSITGTNYGYTF
cdr3_nt: TGTGCCAGCAGTTACTCTATTACAGGGACTAACTATGGCTACACCTTC

clone_size: -
cdr3_length: 13
v_call: TRBV7-3
d_call: -
j_call: TRBJ2-5
cdr3_aa: CASSTSGWETQYF
cdr3_nt: TGTGCCAGCAGCACGTCGGGGTGGGAGACCCAGTACTTC

clone_size: -
cdr3_length: 15
v_call: TRBV19
d_call: -
j_call: TRBJ1-6
cdr3_aa: CASSIGGGYNSPLHF
cdr3_nt: TGTGCCAGTAGTATAGGTGGAGGGTACAATTCACCCCTCCACTTT

clone_size: -
cdr3_length: 15
v_call: TRBV5-1
d_call: -
j_call: TRBJ2-3
cdr3_aa: CASSLPTESTDTQYF
cdr3_nt: TGCGCCAGCAGCTTGCCGACTGAAAGCACAGATACGCAGTATTTT

clone_size: once
cdr3_length: 13
v_call: TRBV18
d_call: TRBD1
j_call: TRBJ1-6
cdr3_aa: CASAGTEHSPLHF
cdr3_nt: TGTGCCAGCGCCGGGACAGAGCATTCACCCCTCCACTTT

clone_size: -
cdr3_length: 15
v_call: TRBV5-4
d_call: -
j_call: TRBJ1-1
cdr3_aa: CASSLPWGEGDEAFF
cdr3_nt: TGTGCCAGCAGCTTGCCTTGGGGGGAAGGGGATGAAGCTTTCTTT

clone_size: -
cdr3_length: 15
v_call: TRBV14
d_call: TRBD1
j_call: TRBJ2-7
cdr3_aa: CASSQRGQGAYEQYF
cdr3_nt: TGTGCCAGCAGCCAAAGGGGACAGGGGGCCTACGAGCAGTACTTC

clone_size: -
cdr3_length: 13
v_call: TRBV10-1
d_call: -
j_call: TRBJ1-1
cdr3_aa: CASSQGMGTEAFF
cdr3_nt: TGCGCCAGCAGTCAGGGGATGGGCACTGAAGCTTTCTTT

clone_size: -
cdr3_length: 15
v_call: TRBV5-1
d_call: TRBD2
j_call: TRBJ2-7
cdr3_aa: CASSSKGGAGNEQYF
cdr3_nt: TGCGCCAGCAGCTCAAAGGGAGGGGCGGGGAACGAGCAGTACTTC

clone_size: few
cdr3_length: 17
v_call: TRBV11-3
d_call: -
j_call: TRBJ2-7
cdr3_aa: CASSSSPTQGVPYEQYF
cdr3_nt: TGTGCCAGCAGCTCTTCCCCCACACAGGGTGTCCCCTACGAGCAGTACTTC

clone_size: -
cdr3_length: 17
v_call: TRBV29-1
d_call: TRBD2
j_call: TRBJ2-7
cdr3_aa: CSVLFLRLAGEGIEQYF
cdr3_nt: TGCAGCGTCCTATTTCTTAGACTAGCGGGAGAAGGTATCGAGCAGTACTTC

clone_size: -
cdr3_length: 15
v_call: TRBV6-1
d_call: -
j_call: TRBJ1-2
cdr3_aa: CASSGSGGVNYGYTF
cdr3_nt: TGTGCCAGCAGTGGTTCGGGGGGGGTCAACTATGGCTACACCTTC

clone_size: -
cdr3_length: 13
v_call: TRBV6-1
d_call: -
j_call: TRBJ2-7
cdr3_aa: CASRDPSSYEQYF
cdr3_nt: TGTGCCAGCAGAGATCCCAGCTCCTACGAGCAGTACTTC

clone_size: -
cdr3_length: 15
v_call: TRBV19
d_call: -
j_call: TRBJ1-2
cdr3_aa: CASSMLGASNYGYTF
cdr3_nt: TGTGCCAGTAGTATGTTGGGGGCCTCTAACTATGGCTACACCTTC

clone_size: -
cdr3_length: 12
v_call: TRBV5-1
d_call: TRBD1
j_call: TRBJ1-2
cdr3_aa: CASSQDRVCYTF
cdr3_nt: TGCGCCAGCAGCCAGGACAGGGTTTGCTACACCTTC

clone_size: -
cdr3_length: 15
v_call: TRBV11-3
d_call: -
j_call: TRBJ1-1
cdr3_aa: CASSSGGAGNTEAFF
cdr3_nt: TGTGCCAGCAGCTCTGGGGGGGCAGGGAACACTGAAGCTTTCTTT

clone_size: -
cdr3_length: 11
v_call: TRBV6-5
d_call: -
j_call: TRBJ2-5
cdr3_aa: CASSYSSAQYF
cdr3_nt: TGTGCCAGCAGTTACTCTTCGGCCCAGTACTTC